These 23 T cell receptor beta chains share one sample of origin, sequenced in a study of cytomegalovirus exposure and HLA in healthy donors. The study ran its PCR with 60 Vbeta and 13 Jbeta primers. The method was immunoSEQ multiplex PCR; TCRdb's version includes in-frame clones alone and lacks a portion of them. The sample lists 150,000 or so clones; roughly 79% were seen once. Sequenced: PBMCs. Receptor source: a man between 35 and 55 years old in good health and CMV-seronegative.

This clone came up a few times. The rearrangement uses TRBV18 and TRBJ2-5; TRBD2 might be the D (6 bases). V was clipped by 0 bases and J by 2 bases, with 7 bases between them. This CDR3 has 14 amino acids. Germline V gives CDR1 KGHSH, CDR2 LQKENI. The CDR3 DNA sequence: TGTGCCAGCTCACCACCGCGGGGACAAGAGACCCAGTACTTC. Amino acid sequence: CASSPPRGQETQYF.

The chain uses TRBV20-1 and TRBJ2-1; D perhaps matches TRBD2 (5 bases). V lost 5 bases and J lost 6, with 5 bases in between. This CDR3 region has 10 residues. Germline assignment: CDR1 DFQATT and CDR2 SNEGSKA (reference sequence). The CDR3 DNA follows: TGCAGTGCTGGACTCAATGAGCAGTTCTTC. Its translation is CSAGLNEQFF.

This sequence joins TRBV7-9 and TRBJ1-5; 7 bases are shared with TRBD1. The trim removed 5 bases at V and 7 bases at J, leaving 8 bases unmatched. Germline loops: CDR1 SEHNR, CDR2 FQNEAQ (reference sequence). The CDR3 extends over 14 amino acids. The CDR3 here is CASSEQGTGQPQHF. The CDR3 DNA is TGTGCCAGCAGCGAACAGGGGACTGGGCAGCCCCAGCATTTT.

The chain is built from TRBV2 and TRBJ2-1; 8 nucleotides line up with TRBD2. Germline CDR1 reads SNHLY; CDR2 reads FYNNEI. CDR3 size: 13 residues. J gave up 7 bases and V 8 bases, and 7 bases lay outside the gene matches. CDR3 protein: CASSRERGNEQFF. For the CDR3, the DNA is TGTGCCAGCTCGAGGGAGCGGGGGAATGAGCAGTTCTTC. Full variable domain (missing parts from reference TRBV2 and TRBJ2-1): EPEVTQTPSHQVTQMGQEVILRCVPISNHLYFYWYRQILGQKVEFLVSFYNNEISEKSEIFDDQFSVERPDGSNFTLKIRSTKLEDSAMYFCASSRERGNEQFFGPGTRLTVL.

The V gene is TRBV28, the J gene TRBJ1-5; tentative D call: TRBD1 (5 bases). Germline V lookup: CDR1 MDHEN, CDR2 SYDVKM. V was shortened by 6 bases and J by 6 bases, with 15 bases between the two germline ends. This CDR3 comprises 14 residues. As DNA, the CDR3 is TGTGCCAGCAGGGGGGGGAGGGCGGGTCAGCCCCAGCATTTT. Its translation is CASRGGRAGQPQHF.

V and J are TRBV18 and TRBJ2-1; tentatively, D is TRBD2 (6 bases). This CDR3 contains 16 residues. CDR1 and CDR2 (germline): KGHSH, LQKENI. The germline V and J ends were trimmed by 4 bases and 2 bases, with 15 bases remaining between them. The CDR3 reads CASSLLAAPPYNEQFF. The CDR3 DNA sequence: TGTGCCAGCTCACTACTAGCAGCGCCTCCCTACAATGAGCAGTTCTTC.

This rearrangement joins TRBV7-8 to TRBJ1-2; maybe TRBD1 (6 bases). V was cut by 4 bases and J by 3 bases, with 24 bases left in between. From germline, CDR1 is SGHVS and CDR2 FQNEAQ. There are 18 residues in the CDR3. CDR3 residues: CASSSSGLWGGWDYGYTF. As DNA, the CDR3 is TGTGCCAGCAGCTCGTCGGGGCTTTGGGGGGGCTGGGACTATGGCTACACCTTC.

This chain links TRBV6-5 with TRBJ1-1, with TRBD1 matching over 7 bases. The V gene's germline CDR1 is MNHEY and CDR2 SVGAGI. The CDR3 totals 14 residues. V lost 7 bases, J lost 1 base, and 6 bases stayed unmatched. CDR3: CASIRDSENTEAFF. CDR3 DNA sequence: TGTGCCAGCATTAGGGACAGCGAGAACACTGAAGCTTTCTTT.

The CDR3 region is CASRGGTGGTQYF. Written as DNA, the CDR3 is TGTGCCAGCAGGGGTGGTACGGGGGGTACGCAGTATTTT. The chain couples TRBV6-5 to TRBJ2-3, with TRBD2 matching 7 bases. The CDR3 contains 13 residues. Germline lookup yields CDR1 MNHEY and CDR2 SVGAGI. V dropped 6 bases and J dropped 8; count of bases not matched to a gene: 8.

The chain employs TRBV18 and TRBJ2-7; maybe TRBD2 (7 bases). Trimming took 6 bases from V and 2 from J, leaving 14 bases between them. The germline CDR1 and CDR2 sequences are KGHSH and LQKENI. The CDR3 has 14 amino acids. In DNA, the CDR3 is TGTGCCAGCTCCGGGGGGCGCACAACCTACGAGCAGTACTTC. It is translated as CASSGGRTTYEQYF.

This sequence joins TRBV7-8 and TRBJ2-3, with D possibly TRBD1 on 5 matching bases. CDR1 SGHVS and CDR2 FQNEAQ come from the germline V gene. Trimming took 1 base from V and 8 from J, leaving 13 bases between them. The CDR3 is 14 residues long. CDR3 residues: CASSLGGLPGTQYF. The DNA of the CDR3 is TGTGCCAGCAGCTTAGGGGGCCTTCCGGGTACGCAGTATTTT.

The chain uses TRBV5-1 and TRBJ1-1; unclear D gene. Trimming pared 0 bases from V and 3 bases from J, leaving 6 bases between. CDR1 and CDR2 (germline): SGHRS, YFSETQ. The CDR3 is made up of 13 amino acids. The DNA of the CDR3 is TGCGCCAGCAGCTTGGTGCAGGACACTGAAGCTTTCTTT. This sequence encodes CASSLVQDTEAFF.

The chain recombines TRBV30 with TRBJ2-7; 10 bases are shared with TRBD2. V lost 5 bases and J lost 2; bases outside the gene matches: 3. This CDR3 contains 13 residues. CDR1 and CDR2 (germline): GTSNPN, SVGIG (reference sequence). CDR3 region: CAWRLAGTYEQYV. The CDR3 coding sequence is TGTGCCTGGCGACTAGCGGGTACCTACGAGCAGTACGTC.

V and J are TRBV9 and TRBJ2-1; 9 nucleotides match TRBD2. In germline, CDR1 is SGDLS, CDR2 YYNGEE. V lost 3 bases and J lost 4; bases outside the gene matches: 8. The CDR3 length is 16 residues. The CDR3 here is CASSALGLANYNEQFF. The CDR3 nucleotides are TGTGCCAGCAGCGCGTTGGGACTAGCAAATTACAATGAGCAGTTCTTC.

CDR3 residues: CASSLLEGMNTEAFF. The CDR3, as DNA: TGCGCCAGCAGCTTGTTAGAGGGAATGAACACTGAAGCTTTCTTT. The V call is TRBV5-1, the J call TRBJ1-1, with D hard to call. The CDR3 contains 15 residues. The V end was cut by 1 base, the J end by 0 bases, with 10 bases between. Looked up from germline, CDR1 is SGHRS and CDR2 is YFSETQ.

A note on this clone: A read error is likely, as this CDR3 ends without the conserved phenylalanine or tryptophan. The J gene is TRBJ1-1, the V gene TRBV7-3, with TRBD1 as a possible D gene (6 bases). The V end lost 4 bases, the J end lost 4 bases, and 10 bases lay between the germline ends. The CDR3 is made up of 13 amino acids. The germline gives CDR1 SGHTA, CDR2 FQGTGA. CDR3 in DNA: TGTGCCAGCAGCTCCACAGGGAGCACTGAAGCTTTCCTT. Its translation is CASSSTGSTEAFL.

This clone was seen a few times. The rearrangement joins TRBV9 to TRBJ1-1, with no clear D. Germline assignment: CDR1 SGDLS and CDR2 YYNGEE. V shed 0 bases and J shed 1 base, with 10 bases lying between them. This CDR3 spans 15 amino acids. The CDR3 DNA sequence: TGTGCCAGCAGCGTAGGTGCGGGCAGGAACACTGAAGCTTTCTTT. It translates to CASSVGAGRNTEAFF.

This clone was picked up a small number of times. The DNA for the CDR3 is TGTGCCAGCAGTTCTCCGGGACAGACCTACAATGAGCAGTTCTTC. Translating gives CASSSPGQTYNEQFF. The chain has TRBV2 and TRBJ2-1, with 7 positions matching TRBD1. The CDR3 extends over 15 amino acids. V shed 5 bases, J shed 2 bases, and the junction held 6 bases outside the gene matches. Germline CDR1 is SNHLY and CDR2 is FYNNEI.

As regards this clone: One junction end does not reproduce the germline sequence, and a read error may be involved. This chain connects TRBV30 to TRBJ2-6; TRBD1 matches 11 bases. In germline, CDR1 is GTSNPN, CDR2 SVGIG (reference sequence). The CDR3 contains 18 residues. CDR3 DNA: TGTGCCTGGAGTGTACTAGGACAGGGGGCGCTTGGGGCCAACGGCCTGACTTTC. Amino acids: CAWSVLGQGALGANGLTF.

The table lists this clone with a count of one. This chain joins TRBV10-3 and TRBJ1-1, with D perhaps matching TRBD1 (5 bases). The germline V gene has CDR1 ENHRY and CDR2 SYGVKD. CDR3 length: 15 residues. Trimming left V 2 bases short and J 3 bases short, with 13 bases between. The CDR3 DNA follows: TGTGCCATCAGTGAGCCGGGGGATTCGGACACTGAAGCTTTCTTT. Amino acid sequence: CAISEPGDSDTEAFF.

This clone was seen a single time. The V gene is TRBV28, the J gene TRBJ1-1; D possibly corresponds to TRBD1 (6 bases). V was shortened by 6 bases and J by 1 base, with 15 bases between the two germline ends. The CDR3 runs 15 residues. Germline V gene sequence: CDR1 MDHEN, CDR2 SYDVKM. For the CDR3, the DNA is TGTGCCAGCAGAGGAGCCGGGACACCGAACACTGAAGCTTTCTTT. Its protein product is CASRGAGTPNTEAFF.

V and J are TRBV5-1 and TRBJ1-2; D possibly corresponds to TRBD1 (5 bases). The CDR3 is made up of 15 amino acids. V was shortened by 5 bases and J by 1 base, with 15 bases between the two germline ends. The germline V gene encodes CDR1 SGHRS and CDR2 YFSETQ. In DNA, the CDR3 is TGCGCCAGCAGACAGGCGAGCTACCTTAACTATGGCTACACCTTC. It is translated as CASRQASYLNYGYTF.

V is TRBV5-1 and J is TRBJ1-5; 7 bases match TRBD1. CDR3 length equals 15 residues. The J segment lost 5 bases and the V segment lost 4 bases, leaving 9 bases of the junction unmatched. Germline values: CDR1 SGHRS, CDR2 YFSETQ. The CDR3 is CASSPTGIRYQPQHF. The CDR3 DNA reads TGCGCCAGCAGCCCGACAGGGATTCGTTATCAGCCCCAGCATTTT.